This is a list of T cell receptor beta chains from one sample in a study of T cell clones after liver transplantation. Produced via immunoSEQ multiplex PCR; TCRdb's table is partial and in-frame only. Of around 9,300 clones in the sample, over 60% are singletons; the top ten hold roughly a fifth. This specimen consisted of CD8+ T cells from blood, obtained at the roughly 15-month timepoint. All receptors derive from a human patient who received a liver transplant. Some of these T cells may belong to the graft donor. The CDR3 runs from the conserved cysteine through the conserved F or W. D genes are given only for firm matches.

TRBV10-3	TRBJ2-3	.	CAISESKLVTDTQYF
TRBV7-9	TRBJ1-3	.	CASSLVTGGNTIYF
TRBV6-4	TRBJ2-1	.	CASSDSDNNEQFF
TRBV27	TRBJ1-6	.	CASSLGVNNSPLHF
TRBV7-9	TRBJ1-2	.	CASSLSGTADYGYTF
TRBV19	TRBJ1-1	TRBD1	CVSSIGTGGITEAFF
TRBV9	TRBJ2-5	.	CASSEQVAEAETQYF
TRBV5-5	TRBJ2-2	TRBD1	CASSFGDRHTGELFF
TRBV19	TRBJ1-1	.	CASSMWGLEAFF
TRBV4-1	TRBJ1-1	.	CASSLDVGGNTEAFF
TRBV7-9	TRBJ2-7	TRBD1	CASSSNTPRQGYEQYF
TRBV5-4	TRBJ2-3	TRBD2	CASSLSGASINTQYF
TRBV5-6	TRBJ2-5	.	CASSLPGLPPASQETQYF
TRBV7-9	TRBJ1-4	.	CASSAQWANEKLFF
TRBV6-5	TRBJ1-1	TRBD1	CASKLDRGNTEAFF
TRBV28	TRBJ2-3	TRBD2	CASSAAGGGPTDTQYF
TRBV18	TRBJ1-5	.	CASSPYSVTEGYSNQPQHF
TRBV15	TRBJ1-1	.	CATSRDQGLATEAFF
TRBV5-4	TRBJ1-5	TRBD1	CASSLGGTAHPAQHF
TRBV5-6	TRBJ1-2	.	CASSPTGWGYTF
TRBV4-1	TRBJ1-4	.	CASSQEMGATNEKLFF
TRBV7-8	TRBJ2-1	TRBD2	CASSRGSGYNEQFF
TRBV2	TRBJ2-1	TRBD2	CASSEEQRGGEEQFF
TRBV5-1	TRBJ1-4	.	CASSFQARETTNEKLFF
TRBV5-4	TRBJ2-1	TRBD2	CASSLGAGGNEQFF
TRBV2	TRBJ1-2	TRBD1	CASSSRDRGRGYTF
TRBV2	TRBJ2-2	.	CASSTRDLLNTGELFF
TRBV4-3	TRBJ2-2	.	CASSPQGLGNTGELFF
TRBV14	TRBJ2-3	.	CASRGGGTDTQYF
TRBV7-6	TRBJ2-2	TRBD2	CASSLLSREVSTGELFF
TRBV11-3	TRBJ2-1	.	CASSSRSGSYNEQFF
TRBV6-1	TRBJ1-2	TRBD1	CASSEAIISTGTNYGYTF
TRBV28	TRBJ1-4	.	CASSSLSTGPEKLFF
TRBV5-6	TRBJ2-7	.	CASSPPNAGNEQYF
TRBV15	TRBJ2-4	.	CATSRDLVTELAKNIQYF
TRBV27	TRBJ1-1	.	CASSFQGLYTEAFF
TRBV2	TRBJ2-7	.	CASSEGGDSSYEQYF
TRBV19	TRBJ2-3	.	CASSMRGQRVTDTQYF
TRBV13	TRBJ1-6	.	CASSLGRQGWSPLHF
TRBV4-3	TRBJ1-3	.	CASSQDSGNTIYF
TRBV10-2	TRBJ1-2	.	CASSEHSTVNYGYTF
TRBV14	TRBJ2-1	TRBD2	CASSQGAGRLYNEQFF
TRBV5-4	TRBJ2-5	.	CASSLGRVQETQYF
TRBV19	TRBJ2-1	TRBD2	CASSRYGLAGNNEQFF
TRBV5-6	TRBJ2-3	.	CASSPWDGSTDTQYF
TRBV27	TRBJ2-1	TRBD1	CASTGQGARYEQFF
TRBV7-9	TRBJ2-2	.	CASSTNGFLTGELFF
TRBV27	TRBJ1-1	.	CASSHRDREAFF
TRBV5-2	TRBJ1-4	.	CASSSWGEGEKLFF
TRBV29-1	TRBJ2-3	.	CSVDRAATDTQYF
TRBV7-8	TRBJ1-5	.	CASSLNVDSRQPQHF